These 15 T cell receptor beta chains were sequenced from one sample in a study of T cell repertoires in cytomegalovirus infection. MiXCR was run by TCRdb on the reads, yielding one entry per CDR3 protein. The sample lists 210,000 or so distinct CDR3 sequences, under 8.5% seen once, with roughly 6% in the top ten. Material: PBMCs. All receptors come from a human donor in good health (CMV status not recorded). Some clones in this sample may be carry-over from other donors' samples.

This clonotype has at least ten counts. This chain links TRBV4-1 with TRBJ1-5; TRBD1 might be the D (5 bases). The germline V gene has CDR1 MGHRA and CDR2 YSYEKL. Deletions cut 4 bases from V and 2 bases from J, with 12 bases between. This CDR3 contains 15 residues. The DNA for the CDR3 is TGCGCCAGCAGCCCAGGGTTTTTTGGCAATCAGCCCCAGCATTTT. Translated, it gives CASSPGFFGNQPQHF.

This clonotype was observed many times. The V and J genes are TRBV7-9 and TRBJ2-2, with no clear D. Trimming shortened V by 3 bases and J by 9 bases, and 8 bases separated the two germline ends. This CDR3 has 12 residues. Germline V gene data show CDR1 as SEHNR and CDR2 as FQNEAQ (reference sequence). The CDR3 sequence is CASSFIAWELFF. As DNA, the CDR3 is TGTGCCAGCAGCTTCATAGCCTGGGAGCTGTTTTTT.

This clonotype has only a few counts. CDR3 amino acids: CSARRDTTNYGYTF. The CDR3 bases are TGCAGTGCTAGGAGGGACACCACTAACTATGGCTACACCTTC. The J gene is TRBJ1-2, the V gene TRBV20-1; TRBD1 is a possible D gene (6 bases). This CDR3 contains 14 residues. V lost 3 bases to trimming and J lost 0 bases, with 11 bases between them. The V gene's germline CDR1 is DFQATT and CDR2 SNEGSKA (reference sequence).

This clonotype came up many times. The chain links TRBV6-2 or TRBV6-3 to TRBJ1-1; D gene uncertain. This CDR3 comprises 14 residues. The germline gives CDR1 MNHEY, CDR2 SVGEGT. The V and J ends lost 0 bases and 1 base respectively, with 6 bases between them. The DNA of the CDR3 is TGTGCCAGCAGTTACTCAAGTAGGAACACTGAAGCTTTCTTT. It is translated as CASSYSSRNTEAFF.

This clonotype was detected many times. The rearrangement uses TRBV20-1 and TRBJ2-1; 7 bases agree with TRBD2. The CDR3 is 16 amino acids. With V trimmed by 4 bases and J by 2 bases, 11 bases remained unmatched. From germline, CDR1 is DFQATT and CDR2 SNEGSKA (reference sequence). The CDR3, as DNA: TGCAGTGCTACCCACCCTTCCGCGGGGGCCTACAATGAGCAGTTCTTC. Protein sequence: CSATHPSAGAYNEQFF.

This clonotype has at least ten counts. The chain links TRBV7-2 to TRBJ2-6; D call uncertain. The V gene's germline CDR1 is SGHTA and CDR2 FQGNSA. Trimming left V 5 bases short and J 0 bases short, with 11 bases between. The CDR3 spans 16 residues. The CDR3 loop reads CASSRDTLSGANVLTF. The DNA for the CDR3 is TGTGCCAGCAGCAGGGATACCCTCTCTGGGGCCAACGTCCTGACTTTC.

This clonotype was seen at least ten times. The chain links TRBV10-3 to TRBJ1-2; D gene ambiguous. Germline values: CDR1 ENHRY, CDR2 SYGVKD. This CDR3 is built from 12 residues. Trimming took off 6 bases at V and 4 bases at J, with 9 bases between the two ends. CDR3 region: CAISVELYGYTF. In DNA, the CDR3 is TGTGCCATCAGCGTTGAACTCTATGGCTACACCTTC.

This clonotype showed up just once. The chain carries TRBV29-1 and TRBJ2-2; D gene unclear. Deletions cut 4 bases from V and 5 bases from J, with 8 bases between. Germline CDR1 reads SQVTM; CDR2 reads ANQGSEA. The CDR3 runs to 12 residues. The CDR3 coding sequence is TGCAGCGTTGTGGGTTTAACCGGGGAGCTGTTTTTT. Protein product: CSVVGLTGELFF.

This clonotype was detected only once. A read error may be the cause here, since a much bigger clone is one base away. CDR3 amino acids: CASSRTRGVYEQYF. The CDR3 bases are TGTGCCAGCAGTCGGACAAGGGGGGTCTACGAGCAGTACTTC. The chain uses TRBV28 and TRBJ2-7; D may be TRBD1 or TRBD2 (6 bases each). There are 14 residues in the CDR3. Germline V gene data show CDR1 as MDHEN and CDR2 as SYDVKM. Deletions cut 5 bases from V and 3 bases from J, with 14 bases between.

CDR3 in DNA: TGCAGCGTTGAATCGGGGGCGCTACACGGCTACACCTTC. It translates to CSVESGALHGYTF. The chain employs TRBV29-1 and TRBJ1-2; a possible D gene is TRBD1 (6 bases). This CDR3 has 13 residues. V lost 2 bases and J lost 8, with 15 bases in between. Looked up from germline, CDR1 is SQVTM and CDR2 is ANQGSEA.

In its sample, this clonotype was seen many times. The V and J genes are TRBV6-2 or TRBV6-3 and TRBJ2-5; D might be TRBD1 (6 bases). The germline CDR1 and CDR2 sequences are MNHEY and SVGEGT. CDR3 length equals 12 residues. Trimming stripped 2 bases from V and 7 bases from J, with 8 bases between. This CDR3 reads CASSYVRGTQYF. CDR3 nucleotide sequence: TGTGCCAGCAGTTACGTCAGGGGGACCCAGTACTTC.

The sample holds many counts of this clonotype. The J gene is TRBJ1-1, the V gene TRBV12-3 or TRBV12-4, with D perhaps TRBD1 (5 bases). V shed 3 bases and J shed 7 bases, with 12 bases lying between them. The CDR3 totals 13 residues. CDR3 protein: CASSLGEFSEAFF. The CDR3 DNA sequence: TGTGCCAGCAGTTTGGGGGAGTTCAGTGAAGCTTTCTTT.

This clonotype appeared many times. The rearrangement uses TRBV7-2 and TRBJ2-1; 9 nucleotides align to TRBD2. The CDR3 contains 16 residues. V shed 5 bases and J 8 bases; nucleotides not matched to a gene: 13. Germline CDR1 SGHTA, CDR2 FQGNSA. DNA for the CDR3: TGTGCCAGCAGCGCGGGGCGGGGGGGAGGCGGTTATGAGCAGTTCTTC. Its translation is CASSAGRGGGGYEQFF.

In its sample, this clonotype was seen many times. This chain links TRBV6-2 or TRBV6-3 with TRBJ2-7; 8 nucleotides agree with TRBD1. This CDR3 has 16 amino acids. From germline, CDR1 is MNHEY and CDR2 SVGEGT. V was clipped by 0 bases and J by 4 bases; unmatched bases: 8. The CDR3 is CASSYSMTGASYEQYF. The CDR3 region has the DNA TGTGCCAGCAGTTACTCGATGACAGGGGCATCTTACGAGCAGTACTTC.

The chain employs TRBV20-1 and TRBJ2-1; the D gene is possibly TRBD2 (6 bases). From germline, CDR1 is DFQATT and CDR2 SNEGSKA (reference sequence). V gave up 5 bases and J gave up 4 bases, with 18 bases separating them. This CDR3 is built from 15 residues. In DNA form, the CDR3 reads TGCAGTGCTCGGCGGGACTCTGGGTCTTACAATGAGCAGTTCTTC. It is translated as CSARRDSGSYNEQFF.